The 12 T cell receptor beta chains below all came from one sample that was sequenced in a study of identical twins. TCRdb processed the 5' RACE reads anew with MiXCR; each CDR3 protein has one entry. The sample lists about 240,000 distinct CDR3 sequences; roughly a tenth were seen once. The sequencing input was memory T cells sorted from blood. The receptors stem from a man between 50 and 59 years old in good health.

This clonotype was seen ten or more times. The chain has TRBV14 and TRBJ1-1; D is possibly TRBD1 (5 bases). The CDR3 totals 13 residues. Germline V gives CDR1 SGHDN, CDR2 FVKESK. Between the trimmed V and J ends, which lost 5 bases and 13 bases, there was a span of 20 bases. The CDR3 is CASSYGPGPQGFF. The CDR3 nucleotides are TGTGCCAGCAGCTACGGACCCGGGCCCCAGGGTTTCTTT. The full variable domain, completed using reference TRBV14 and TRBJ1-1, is EAGVTQFPSHSVIEKGQTVTLRCDPISGHDNLYWYRRVMGKEIKFLLHFVKESKQDESGMPNNRFLAERTGGTYSTLKVQPAELEDSGVYFCASSYGPGPQGFFGQGTRLTVV.

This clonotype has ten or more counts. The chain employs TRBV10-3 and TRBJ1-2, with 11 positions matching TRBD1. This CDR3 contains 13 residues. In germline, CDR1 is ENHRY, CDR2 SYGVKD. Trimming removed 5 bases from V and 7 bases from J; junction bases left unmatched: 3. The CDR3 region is CAISPGTGGGYTF. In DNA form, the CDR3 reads TGTGCCATCAGTCCCGGGACAGGGGGTGGCTACACCTTC.

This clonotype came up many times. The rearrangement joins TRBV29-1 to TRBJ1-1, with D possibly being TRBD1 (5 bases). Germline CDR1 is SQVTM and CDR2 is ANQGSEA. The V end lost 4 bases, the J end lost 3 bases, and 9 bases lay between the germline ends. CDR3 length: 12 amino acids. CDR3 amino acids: CSVGGGDTEAFF. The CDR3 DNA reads TGCAGCGTTGGGGGGGGAGACACTGAAGCTTTCTTT.

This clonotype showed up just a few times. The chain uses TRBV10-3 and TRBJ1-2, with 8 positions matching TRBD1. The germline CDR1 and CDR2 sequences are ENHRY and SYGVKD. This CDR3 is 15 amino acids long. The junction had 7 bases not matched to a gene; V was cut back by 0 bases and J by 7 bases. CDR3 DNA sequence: TGTGCCATCAGTGAGTCGCGGCAGGGGGCTGGTGGCTACACCTTC. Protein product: CAISESRQGAGGYTF.

CDR3 sequence (DNA): TGTGCCAGCAGCCCCTGGGACAGTTGGAACACTGAAGCTTTCTTT. Encoded protein: CASSPWDSWNTEAFF. The chain employs TRBV7-9 and TRBJ1-1, with 7 positions matching TRBD1. CDR1 and CDR2 (germline): SEHNR, FQNEAQ (reference sequence). After removal of 5 bases from V and 1 base from J, the junction contained 7 bases not matched to a gene. This CDR3 spans 15 amino acids.

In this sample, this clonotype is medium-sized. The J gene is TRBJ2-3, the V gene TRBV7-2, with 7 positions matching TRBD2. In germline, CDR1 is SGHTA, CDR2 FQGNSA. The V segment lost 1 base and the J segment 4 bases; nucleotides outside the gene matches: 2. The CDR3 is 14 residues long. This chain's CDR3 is CASSLGGGADTQYF. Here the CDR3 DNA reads TGTGCCAGCAGCTTAGGTGGGGGGGCAGATACGCAGTATTTT. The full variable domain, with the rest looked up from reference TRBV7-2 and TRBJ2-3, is GAGVSQSPSNKVTEKGKDVELRCDPISGHTALYWYRQSLGQGLEFLIYFQGNSAPDKSGLPSDRFSAERTGGSVSTLTIQRTQQEDSAVYLCASSLGGGADTQYFGPGTRLTVL.

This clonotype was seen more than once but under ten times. CDR3 in DNA: TGTGCCACCAGCAGGGGCAGCAATCAGCCCCAGCATTTT. This codes for CATSRGSNQPQHF. The V gene is TRBV15, the J gene TRBJ1-5; D not resolved. In germline, CDR1 is LNHNV, CDR2 YYDKDF (reference sequence). This CDR3 region has 13 residues. The germline V and J ends were trimmed by 3 bases and 1 base, with 4 bases remaining between them.

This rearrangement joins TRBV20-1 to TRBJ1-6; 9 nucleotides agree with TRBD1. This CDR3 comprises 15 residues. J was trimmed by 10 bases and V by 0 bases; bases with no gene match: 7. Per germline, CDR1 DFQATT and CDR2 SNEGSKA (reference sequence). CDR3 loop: CSARDGQGRGSPLHF. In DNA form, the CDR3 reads TGCAGTGCTAGAGACGGACAGGGGAGAGGGTCACCCCTCCACTTT.

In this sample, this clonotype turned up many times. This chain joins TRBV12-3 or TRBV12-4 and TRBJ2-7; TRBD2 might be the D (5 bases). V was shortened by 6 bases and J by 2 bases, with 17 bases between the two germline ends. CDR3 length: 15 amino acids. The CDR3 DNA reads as TGTGCCAGCAGCCCATTACTAGGTGGGGCCTACGAGCAGTACTTC. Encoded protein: CASSPLLGGAYEQYF.

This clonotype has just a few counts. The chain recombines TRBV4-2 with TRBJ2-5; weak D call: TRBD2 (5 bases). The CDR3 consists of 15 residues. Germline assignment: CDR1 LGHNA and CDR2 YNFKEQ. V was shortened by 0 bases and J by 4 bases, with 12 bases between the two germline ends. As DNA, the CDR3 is TGTGCCAGCAGCCAAGATAGAAACGCGGGAGAGACCCAGTACTTC. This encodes CASSQDRNAGETQYF.

CDR3 DNA: TGTGCCAGCAGTACGGACAGGGTTCTAGCCAAAAACATTCAGTACTTC. Its translation is CASSTDRVLAKNIQYF. The chain has TRBV6-1 and TRBJ2-4, with 8 bases identical to TRBD1. In germline, CDR1 is MNHNS, CDR2 SASEGT. The CDR3 has 16 residues. Trimming cost V 5 bases and J 0 bases; bases outside gene matches: 6.

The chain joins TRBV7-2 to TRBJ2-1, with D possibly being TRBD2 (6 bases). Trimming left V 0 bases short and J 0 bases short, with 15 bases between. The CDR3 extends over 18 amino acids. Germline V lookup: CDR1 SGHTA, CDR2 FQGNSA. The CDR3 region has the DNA TGTGCCAGCAGCTTAGCGGGAGGCTACCTCCGCTCCTACAATGAGCAGTTCTTC. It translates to CASSLAGGYLRSYNEQFF.